This T cell receptor (beta chain) was recovered during a study of blood T cell repertoires in COVID-19 (dated by TCRdb to about 2020). Study-wide context: Collaborator samples came from the United States, Italy and Spain and covered acute and convalescent phases of COVID-19. Subjects who had been exposed to COVID-19, were actively infected with it, or had recovered from it provided the deeply sampled blood TCRbeta repertoires that made up the dataset. The samples were drawn from two sources: the first 160 participants of the ongoing ImmuneRACE study, and some 1,300 subjects contributed by 6 global collaborators. The material from the prospective study consisted of cDNA or gDNA derived from T cells, B-cell-depleted T cells, or PBMCs. The repertoires were made available in a free public database intended to serve as a resource for research on the immune response to SARS-CoV-2. Where HLA class I and class II types were available, the types were taken from metadata supplied by the sample provider, not from assay-based typing. A de-identified subject ID, COVID-19 status, age in years and sex were almost always included in the sample metadata. What the study reported, not specific to this receptor: The amount of clinical and demographic metadata varied by source and participant and was provided uncurated.

The immunoSEQ Assay, a bias-controlled multiplex PCR, was used to amplify TCRbeta CDR3 regions from genomic DNA. Under the source paper's analysis protocol: Nucleated cell counts per sample were estimated from amplification of reference gene primers within the assay. To quantify the absolute abundance of each unique TCRbeta CDR3 rearrangement, sequence reads were collapsed and filtered. For each sample, productive Simpson clonality was calculated as the square root of Simpson's diversity index across productive rearrangements. The table comes from immuneACCESS by way of TCRdb, which keeps in-frame sequences with V and J called. Part of the clones is missing from these tables; in studies checked, under half for an unresolved V gene and the rest for unknown reasons. V and J calls and clone size are those listed in that table; D and trimming were worked out from the DNA. Counted in this sample were around 130,000 clones; about 88% of them appeared once. The top ten hold 5% to 6% of the sample.

Trimming at the junction amounts to 4 bases on V and 7 bases on J, and the germline ends lie 20 bases apart. The CDR3 goes from the cysteine to the phenylalanine over 16 residues. CDR3 DNA is the only sequence kept; it has 48 bases, read in frame from the first base. CDR1 and CDR2 are read off the germline V gene (reference sequence) as MNHEY and SMNVEV. Each collaborating institution followed its own protocols to collect whole blood in K2EDTA tubes. Collaborator samples were shipped for TCRbeta analysis as frozen whole blood, isolated PBMCs, or DNA extracted from either sample type. Points on this clone: The target of this receptor is not known. No base quality information exists; no much larger clone differs at one position.

The chain couples TRBV27 to TRBJ2-1, and perhaps TRBD2 as D gene, on 5 matching bases. Sequenced input: peripheral blood. The clonotype originates from a human donor in a cohort sampled during active COVID-19. The nucleotide sequence is given as TGTGCCAGCAGTTCCCTCGACTGGACTGTGGGGAATGAGCAGTTCTTC. It translates to CASSSLDWTVGNEQFF.